Following are 29 T cell receptor beta chains from one sample sequenced in a study of T cell responses to AZD1222 COVID-19 vaccine. Profiled with immunoSEQ multiplex PCR; TCRdb holds only in-frame clones, not every one. The data show approximately 150,000 clones, with 90% to 95% seen just once and about 4% held by the top ten. This sample comprised peripheral blood, obtained 28 days after the second AZD1222 dose. The receptors were sampled from an adult who received the AZD1222 COVID-19 vaccine.

The chain links TRBV19 to TRBJ1-1; D is undetermined. The V and J ends lost 9 bases and 1 base respectively, with 12 bases between them. Germline-derived CDR1 and CDR2 are LNHDA and SQIVND (reference sequence). The CDR3 extends over 13 amino acids. CDR3 amino acids: CASANAPNTEAFF. The CDR3 coding sequence is TGTGCCAGCGCAAATGCGCCGAACACTGAAGCTTTCTTT.

The V call is TRBV18, the J call TRBJ2-5; D is perhaps TRBD2 (7 bases). Germline lookup yields CDR1 KGHSH and CDR2 LQKENI. V shed 1 base and J shed 13 bases, with 13 bases lying between them. The CDR3 is 12 residues long. CDR3 loop: CASSPQAGAGYF. The CDR3 region has the DNA TGTGCCAGCTCACCACAGGCGGGGGCAGGGTACTTC.

This rearrangement joins TRBV18 to TRBJ1-6; D is uncertain. The CDR3 consists of 15 residues. V was trimmed by 3 bases and J by 7 bases, leaving 13 bases between them. The germline gives CDR1 KGHSH, CDR2 LQKENI. The CDR3 coding sequence is TGTGCCAGCTCACCCGAGCAGTGGTCGAATTCACCCCTCCACTTT. This codes for CASSPEQWSNSPLHF.

J is TRBJ1-4 and V is TRBV4-1; D not resolved. This CDR3 has 13 residues. The V and J ends lost 4 bases and 6 bases respectively, with 9 bases between them. Germline lookup yields CDR1 MGHRA and CDR2 YSYEKL. The CDR3 coding sequence is TGCGCCAGCAGCCCCGTACGGGATGAAAAACTGTTTTTT. Translation gives CASSPVRDEKLFF.

The J gene is TRBJ1-3, the V gene TRBV6-1, with D possibly TRBD1 on 5 matching bases. CDR3 size: 16 residues. The V gene's germline CDR1 is MNHNS and CDR2 SASEGT. V lost 0 bases and J 0 bases, leaving 9 bases between the germline ends. The CDR3 spells CASSEAGEISGNTIYF. For the CDR3, the DNA is TGTGCCAGCAGTGAAGCGGGGGAGATCTCTGGAAACACCATATATTTT.

This sequence joins TRBV30 and TRBJ1-2; D remains unclear. Trimming took off 4 bases at V and 4 bases at J, with 10 bases between the two ends. The CDR3 has 12 amino acids. Germline values: CDR1 GTSNPN, CDR2 SVGIG (reference sequence). The CDR3 nucleotides are TGTGCCTGGACCAGACTCATCTATGGCTACACCTTC. This gives the protein CAWTRLIYGYTF.

This chain connects TRBV19 to TRBJ1-4; 8 bases line up with TRBD1. V gave up 6 bases and J gave up 7 bases; unmatched junction bases: 16. The germline V gene has CDR1 LNHDA and CDR2 SQIVND (reference sequence). The CDR3 is made up of 17 amino acids. The CDR3 reads CASSLDRGRGSVEKLFF. As DNA, the CDR3 is TGTGCCAGTAGCCTTGACAGGGGAAGAGGGTCGGTTGAAAAACTGTTTTTT.

In its sample, this clone was seen once. The gene calls are TRBV5-6 and TRBJ2-7; D uncertain. Germline V lookup: CDR1 SGHDT, CDR2 YYEEEE. The length of the CDR3 is 12 residues. Between the trimmed V and J ends, which lost 2 bases and 6 bases, there was a span of 9 bases. CDR3 region: CASSFSRGEQYF. As DNA, the CDR3 is TGTGCCAGCAGCTTTTCCCGCGGCGAGCAGTACTTC.

The chain combines TRBV7-2 with TRBJ1-2, with TRBD1 matching 7 bases. The CDR3 has 14 residues. V shed 3 bases, J shed 3 bases, and the junction held 4 bases outside the gene matches. Germline CDR1 reads SGHTA; CDR2 reads FQGNSA. CDR3 DNA sequence: TGTGCCAGCAGCTTGGCAGGGGGGGACTATGGCTACACCTTC. The encoded protein is CASSLAGGDYGYTF.

This chain links TRBV3-1 (or the pseudogene TRBV3-2) with TRBJ1-3; TRBD1 matches 10 bases. Losses at the gene ends were 3 bases for V and 4 bases for J; bases not matched to a gene: 6. The CDR3 has 16 amino acids. CDR1 and CDR2 (germline): LGHDT, YNNKEL (reference sequence). CDR3 amino acids: CASSQRQGAAGNTIYF. In DNA, the CDR3 is TGTGCCAGCAGCCAGAGACAGGGGGCTGCGGGAAACACCATATATTTT.

The rearrangement joins TRBV5-1 to TRBJ2-7, with TRBD1 as a possible D gene (6 bases). V was pared by 4 bases and J by 0 bases, with 11 bases between. The CDR3 spans 14 residues. The germline CDR1 and CDR2 sequences are SGHRS and YFSETQ. The CDR3 sequence: CASSMTGTSYEQYF. In DNA form, the CDR3 reads TGCGCCAGCAGCATGACAGGAACCTCCTACGAGCAGTACTTC.

Concerning this clone itself: A junction boundary mismatches the germline segment, possibly from a read error. J is TRBJ2-1 and V is TRBV7-7; D might be TRBD2 (6 bases). This CDR3 contains 16 residues. CDR1 is SSHAT and CDR2 is FNYEAQ in the germline V gene (reference sequence). The CDR3 is CASSLPNGTAYNEQFF. The DNA of the CDR3 is TGTGCTAGCAGCTTACCTAACGGGACTGCCTACAATGAGCAGTTCTTC.

This chain joins TRBV7-6 and TRBJ2-3; TRBD2 is a possible D gene (7 bases). The germline V gene encodes CDR1 SGHVS and CDR2 FNYEAQ. The CDR3 contains 17 residues. Trimming stripped 5 bases from V and 0 bases from J, with 18 bases between. The CDR3 protein is CASSPAVAGASTDTQYF. CDR3 sequence (DNA): TGTGCCAGCAGCCCGGCGGTGGCGGGGGCAAGCACAGATACGCAGTATTTT.

The chain recombines TRBV19 with TRBJ1-5; 9 bases map to TRBD1. Germline V gives CDR1 LNHDA, CDR2 SQIVND (reference sequence). CDR3 length: 17 residues. V trimming: 3 bases; J trimming: 0 bases; junction bases outside the gene matches: 6. The CDR3 DNA reads as TGTGCCAGTAGTATTCTCCGGGACAGGGCTAGCAATCAGCCCCAGCATTTT. Its translation is CASSILRDRASNQPQHF. The full variable domain, its missing parts supplied by reference TRBV19 and TRBJ1-5, is DGGITQSPKYLFRKEGQNVTLSCEQNLNHDAMYWYRQDPGQGLRLIYYSQIVNDFQKGDIAEGYSVSREKKESFPLTVTSAQKNPTAFYLCASSILRDRASNQPQHFGDGTRLSIL.

The chain employs TRBV6-5 and TRBJ2-7; 7 bases match TRBD2. CDR3 size: 14 residues. Trimming removed 4 bases from V and 0 bases from J; junction bases left unmatched: 3. Germline V lookup: CDR1 MNHEY, CDR2 SVGAGI. The CDR3 loop reads CASSSRDYSYEQYF. The CDR3 DNA reads as TGTGCCAGCAGTTCGAGGGACTACTCCTACGAGCAGTACTTC.

In its sample, this clone is medium-sized. V gene TRBV19 combines with J gene TRBJ1-1; D remains ambiguous. The germline V gene encodes CDR1 LNHDA and CDR2 SQIVND (reference sequence). V was pared by 3 bases and J by 10 bases, with 15 bases between. The CDR3 runs to 13 residues. CDR3 loop: CASSIGLGVGAFF. CDR3 in DNA: TGTGCCAGTAGTATCGGTCTCGGGGTCGGAGCTTTCTTT.

This clone was recorded a few times. The chain links TRBV6-5 to TRBJ2-7, with no clear D. Germline assignment: CDR1 MNHEY and CDR2 SVGAGI. The CDR3 sequence is 14 residues long. Trimming left V 9 bases short and J 0 bases short, with 15 bases between. The CDR3 coding sequence is TGTGCCAGTTCCAGGACCGGCAGCTCCTACGAGCAGTACTTC. It yields the protein CASSRTGSSYEQYF.

V is TRBV19 and J is TRBJ1-5; D unclear. CDR1 is LNHDA and CDR2 is SQIVND in the germline V gene (reference sequence). The CDR3 extends over 12 amino acids. Trimming removed 5 bases at V and 0 bases at J, with 2 bases between. CDR3 in amino acids: CASSYSNQPQHF. The CDR3 DNA follows: TGTGCCAGTAGTTATAGCAATCAGCCCCAGCATTTT.

The rearrangement links TRBV18 to TRBJ1-5; D unresolved. In germline, CDR1 is KGHSH, CDR2 LQKENI. The CDR3 length is 12 residues. Trimming removed 2 bases from V and 3 bases from J, with 2 bases in between. The DNA for the CDR3 is TGTGCCAGCTCACCAAACAATCAGCCCCAGCATTTT. Protein product: CASSPNNQPQHF.

The gene calls are TRBV30 and TRBJ1-3, with a weak D call TRBD1 (5 bases). V lost 2 bases to trimming and J lost 4 bases, with 15 bases between them. Germline CDR1 GTSNPN, CDR2 SVGIG (reference sequence). CDR3 length equals 15 residues. The CDR3 region is CAWSFRRGTGNTIYF. CDR3 bases: TGTGCCTGGAGTTTCAGGAGGGGCACCGGAAACACCATATATTTT. The full variable domain, completed using reference TRBV30 and TRBJ1-3, is SQTIHQWPATLVQPVGSPLSLECTVEGTSNPNLYWYRQAAGRGLQLLFYSVGIGQISSEVPQNLSASRPQDRQFILSSKKLLLSDSGFYLCAWSFRRGTGNTIYFGEGSWLTVV.

The chain carries TRBV10-3 and TRBJ2-3; 15 nucleotides match TRBD2. V shed 6 bases and J 3 bases; nucleotides not matched to a gene: 7. This CDR3 spans 17 amino acids. Germline assignment: CDR1 ENHRY and CDR2 SYGVKD. Written as DNA, the CDR3 is TGTGCCATCAGCGCCGGGACTAGCGGGGGGATGACAGATACGCAGTATTTT. Translated: CAISAGTSGGMTDTQYF.

This chain uses TRBV19 with TRBJ1-5, with D possibly matching TRBD1 (5 bases). This CDR3 is 16 amino acids long. In germline, CDR1 is LNHDA, CDR2 SQIVND (reference sequence). Trimming left V 7 bases short and J 2 bases short, with 18 bases between. CDR3 region: CASTMEGRPGNQPQHF. As DNA, the CDR3 is TGTGCCAGTACTATGGAGGGGCGCCCCGGCAATCAGCCCCAGCATTTT.

The J gene is TRBJ1-2, the V gene TRBV27; D possibly corresponds to TRBD1 (5 bases). Trimming took 5 bases from V and 3 from J, leaving 16 bases between them. This CDR3 is 15 amino acids long. Germline V gene data show CDR1 as MNHEY and CDR2 as SMNVEV (reference sequence). The CDR3 nucleotides read TGTGCCAGCAGTCCGGGACCCTCCCTAGACTATGGCTACACCTTC. It is translated as CASSPGPSLDYGYTF.

This clone was found once. The V and J genes are TRBV18 and TRBJ1-1; 7 bases are a match to TRBD1. The trim removed 1 base at V and 3 bases at J, leaving 5 bases unmatched. The germline CDR1 and CDR2 sequences are KGHSH and LQKENI. There are 15 residues in the CDR3. As DNA, the CDR3 is TGTGCCAGCTCACCACAGGGGGCCAGCGACACTGAAGCTTTCTTT. It yields the protein CASSPQGASDTEAFF.

V gene TRBV23-1 combines with J gene TRBJ1-6; no definite D call. TRBV23-1 is marked as an open reading frame, function uncertain. Deletions cut 7 bases from V and 16 bases from J, with 8 bases between. The CDR3 loop spans 9 amino acids. The CDR3 DNA follows: TGCGCCAGCACCCTTGATCTCCACTTT. This encodes CASTLDLHF.

This clone has a single count. This sequence joins TRBV10-3 and TRBJ2-7; 11 bases are a match to TRBD1. The length of the CDR3 is 13 residues. Germline V gene data show CDR1 as ENHRY and CDR2 as SYGVKD. Trimming at V came to 8 bases and at J to 3 bases, leaving 3 bases not matched to a gene. This CDR3 reads CAIQGTGGYEQYF. CDR3 coding DNA: TGTGCCATCCAAGGGACAGGGGGCTACGAGCAGTACTTC.

About this clone: A junction boundary mismatches the germline segment, possibly from a read error. V gene TRBV7-2 combines with J gene TRBJ2-7; D perhaps matches TRBD2 (6 bases). The CDR3 contains 13 residues. Germline CDR1 and CDR2: SGHTA and FQGNSA. The CDR3: CLEGRGGAYEQYF. CDR3 coding DNA: TGCTTAGAGGGGCGGGGCGGCGCCTACGAGCAGTACTTC.

V gene TRBV7-2 combines with J gene TRBJ1-5; no reliable D call. Germline values: CDR1 SGHTA, CDR2 FQGNSA. The CDR3 totals 12 residues. V was cut by 1 base and J by 4 bases, with 2 bases left in between. The CDR3 bases are TGTGCCAGCAGCTTAGATAATCAGCCCCAGCATTTT. As protein: CASSLDNQPQHF.

The genes are TRBV5-4 and TRBJ1-4; D unresolved. Trimming took 1 base from V and 8 from J, leaving 18 bases between them. CDR3 length: 16 residues. CDR1 is SGHNT, CDR2 YYREEE, per germline (reference sequence). The CDR3 nucleotides are TGTGCCAGCAGCTTGTCAAACGTACCCAGGCCGGAAAAACTGTTTTTT. Translating it yields CASSLSNVPRPEKLFF.